This TCR beta chain emerged from a study of blood T cell repertoires in COVID-19. Whole-study context: Donors in the United States, Italy and Spain gave samples during acute or convalescent COVID-19. T cells, B-cell-depleted T cells, or PBMCs provided the cDNA or gDNA that served as material.

This clone has just one count. In the original workflow: Amplification of reference gene primers provided the estimated nucleated cell counts. Profiled with immunoSEQ multiplex PCR; TCRdb holds only in-frame clones, not every one. That table gives V, J and clone size, and the DNA gave D and trimming. This table holds around 130,000 clones, roughly 80% found once. This TCR came from a human donor in a cohort sampled during active COVID-19. Sequencing was performed on peripheral blood.

DNA of the CDR3: TGTGCCAGCAGTCAAAACCGGGACAGGGGCTACCAGCATTTT. This translates into CASSQNRDRGYQHF. This chain links TRBV6-5 with TRBJ1-5, with TRBD1 matching over 10 bases. V lost 5 bases to trimming and J lost 12 bases; unmatched junction nucleotides: 10. Germline V lookup: CDR1 MNHEY, CDR2 SVGAGI. This CDR3 contains 14 residues.